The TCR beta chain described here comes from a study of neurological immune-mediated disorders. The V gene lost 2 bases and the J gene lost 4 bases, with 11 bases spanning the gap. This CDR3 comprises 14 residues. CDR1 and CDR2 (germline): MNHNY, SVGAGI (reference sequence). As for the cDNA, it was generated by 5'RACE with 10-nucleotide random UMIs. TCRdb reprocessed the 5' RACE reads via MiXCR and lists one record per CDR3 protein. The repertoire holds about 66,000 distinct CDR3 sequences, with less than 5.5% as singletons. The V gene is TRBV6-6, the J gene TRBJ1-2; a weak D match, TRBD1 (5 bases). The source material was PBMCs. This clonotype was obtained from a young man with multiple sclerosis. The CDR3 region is CASSYLGAGYGYTF. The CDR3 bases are TGTGCCAGCAGTTACCTAGGGGCAGGCTATGGCTACACCTTC.